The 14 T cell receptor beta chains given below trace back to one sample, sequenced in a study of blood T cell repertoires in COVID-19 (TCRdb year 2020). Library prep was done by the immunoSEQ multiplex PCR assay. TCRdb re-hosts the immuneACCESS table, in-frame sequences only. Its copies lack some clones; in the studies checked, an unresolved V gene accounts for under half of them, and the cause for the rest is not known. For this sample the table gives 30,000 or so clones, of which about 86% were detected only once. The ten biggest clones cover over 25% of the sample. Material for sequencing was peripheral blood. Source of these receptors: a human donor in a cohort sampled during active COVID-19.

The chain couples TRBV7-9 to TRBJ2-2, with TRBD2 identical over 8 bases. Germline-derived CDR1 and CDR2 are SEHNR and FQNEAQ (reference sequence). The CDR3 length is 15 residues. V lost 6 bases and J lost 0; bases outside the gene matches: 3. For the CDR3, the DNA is TGTGCCAGCAGGGAGCGGGGGACGAACACCGGGGAGCTGTTTTTT. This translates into CASRERGTNTGELFF.

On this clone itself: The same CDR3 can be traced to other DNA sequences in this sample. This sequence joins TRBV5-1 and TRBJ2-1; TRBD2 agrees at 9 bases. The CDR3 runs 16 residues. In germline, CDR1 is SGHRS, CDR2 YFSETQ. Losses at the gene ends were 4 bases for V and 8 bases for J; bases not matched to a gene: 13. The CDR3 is CASSLGLAAGGYEQFF. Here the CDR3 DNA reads TGCGCCAGCAGCCTGGGACTCGCGGCGGGGGGGTATGAGCAGTTCTTC.

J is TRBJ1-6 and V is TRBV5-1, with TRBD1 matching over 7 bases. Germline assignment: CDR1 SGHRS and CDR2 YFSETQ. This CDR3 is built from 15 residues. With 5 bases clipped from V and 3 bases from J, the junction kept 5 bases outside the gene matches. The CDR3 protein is CASRKTGDYNSPLHF. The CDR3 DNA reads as TGCGCCAGCAGAAAAACAGGGGACTATAATTCACCCCTCCACTTT.

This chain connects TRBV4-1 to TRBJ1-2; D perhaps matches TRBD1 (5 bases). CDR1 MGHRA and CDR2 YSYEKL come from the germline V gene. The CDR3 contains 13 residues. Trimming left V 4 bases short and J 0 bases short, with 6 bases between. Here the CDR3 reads CASSLTANYGYTF. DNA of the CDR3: TGCGCCAGCAGCCTGACAGCTAACTATGGCTACACCTTC.

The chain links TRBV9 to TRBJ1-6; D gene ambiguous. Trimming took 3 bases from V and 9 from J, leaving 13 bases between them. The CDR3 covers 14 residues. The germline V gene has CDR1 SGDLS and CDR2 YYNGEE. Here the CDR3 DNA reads TGTGCCAGCAGCGGCTCCCCCGGACTTTCACCCCTCCACTTT. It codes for CASSGSPGLSPLHF.

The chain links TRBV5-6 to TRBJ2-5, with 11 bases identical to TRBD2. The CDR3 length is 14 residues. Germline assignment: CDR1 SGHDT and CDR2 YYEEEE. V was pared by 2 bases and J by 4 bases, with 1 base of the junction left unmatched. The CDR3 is CASSLLAGAETQYF. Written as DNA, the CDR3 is TGTGCCAGCAGCTTACTAGCGGGGGCAGAGACCCAGTACTTC.

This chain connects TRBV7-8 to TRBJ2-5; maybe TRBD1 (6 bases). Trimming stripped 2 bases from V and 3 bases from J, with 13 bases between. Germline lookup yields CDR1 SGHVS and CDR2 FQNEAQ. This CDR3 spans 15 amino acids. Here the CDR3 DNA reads TGTGCCAGCAGCTTATTCGGACCAGGGGAAGAGACCCAGTACTTC. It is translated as CASSLFGPGEETQYF.

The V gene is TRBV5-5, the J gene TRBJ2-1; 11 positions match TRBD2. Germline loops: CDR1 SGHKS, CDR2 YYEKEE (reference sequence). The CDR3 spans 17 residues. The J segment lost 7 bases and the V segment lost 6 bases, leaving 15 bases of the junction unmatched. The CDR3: CASTPSSGGARLNEQFF. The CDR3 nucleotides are TGTGCCAGCACCCCAAGTAGCGGGGGGGCCAGATTGAATGAGCAGTTCTTC. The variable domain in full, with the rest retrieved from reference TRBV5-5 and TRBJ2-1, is DAGVTQSPTHLIKTRGQQVTLRCSPISGHKSVSWYQQVLGQGPQFIFQYYEKEERGRGNFPDRFSARQFPNYSSELNVNALLLGDSALYLCASTPSSGGARLNEQFFGPGTRLTVL.

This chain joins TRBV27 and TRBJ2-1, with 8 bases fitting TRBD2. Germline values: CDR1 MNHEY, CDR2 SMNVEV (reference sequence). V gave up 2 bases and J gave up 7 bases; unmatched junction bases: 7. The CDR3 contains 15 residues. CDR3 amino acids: CASSLGGSGVNEQFF. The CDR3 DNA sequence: TGTGCCAGCAGTTTAGGAGGTAGCGGGGTAAATGAGCAGTTCTTC.

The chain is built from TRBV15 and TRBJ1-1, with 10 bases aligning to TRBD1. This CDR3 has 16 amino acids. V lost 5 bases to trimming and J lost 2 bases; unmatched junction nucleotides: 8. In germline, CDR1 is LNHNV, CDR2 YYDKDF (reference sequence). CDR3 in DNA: TGTGCCACCAGCCCGGGGACAGGGGCAGCCAACACTGAAGCTTTCTTT. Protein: CATSPGTGAANTEAFF. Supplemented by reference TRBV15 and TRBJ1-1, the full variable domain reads DAMVIQNPRYQVTQFGKPVTLSCSQTLNHNVMYWYQQKSSQAPKLLFHYYDKDFNNEADTPDNFQSRRPNTSFCFLDIRSPGLGDTAMYLCATSPGTGAANTEAFFGQGTRLTVV.

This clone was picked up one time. The CDR3 sequence is CSVEHRANTEAFF. CDR3 in DNA: TGCAGCGTTGAACACAGGGCAAACACTGAAGCTTTCTTT. This sequence joins TRBV29-1 and TRBJ1-1, with a possible D match to TRBD1 (6 bases). CDR3 size: 13 residues. Germline V gives CDR1 SQVTM, CDR2 ANQGSEA. V lost 2 bases and J lost 2, with 9 bases in between.

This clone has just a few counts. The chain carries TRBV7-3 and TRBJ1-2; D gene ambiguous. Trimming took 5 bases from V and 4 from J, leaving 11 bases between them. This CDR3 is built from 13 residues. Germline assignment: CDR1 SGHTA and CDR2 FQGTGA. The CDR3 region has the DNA TGTGCCAGCAGCACCTACGGCGGCTATGGCTACACCTTC. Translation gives CASSTYGGYGYTF.

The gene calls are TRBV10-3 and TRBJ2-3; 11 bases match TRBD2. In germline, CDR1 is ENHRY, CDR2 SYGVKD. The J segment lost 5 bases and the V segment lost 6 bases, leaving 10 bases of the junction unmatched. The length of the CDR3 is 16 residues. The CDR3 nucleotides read TGTGCCATCAGCCTCAGTAGCGGGGGGGCCCTAGATACGCAGTATTTT. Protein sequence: CAISLSSGGALDTQYF.

DNA for the CDR3: TGTGCCAGCTCACTTAGCGGGGGGACCTACAATGAGCAGTTCTTC. Protein product: CASSLSGGTYNEQFF. V and J are TRBV18 and TRBJ2-1; 10 nucleotides agree with TRBD2. Per germline, CDR1 KGHSH and CDR2 LQKENI. Losses at the gene ends were 4 bases for V and 2 bases for J; bases not matched to a gene: 2. The CDR3 consists of 15 residues.